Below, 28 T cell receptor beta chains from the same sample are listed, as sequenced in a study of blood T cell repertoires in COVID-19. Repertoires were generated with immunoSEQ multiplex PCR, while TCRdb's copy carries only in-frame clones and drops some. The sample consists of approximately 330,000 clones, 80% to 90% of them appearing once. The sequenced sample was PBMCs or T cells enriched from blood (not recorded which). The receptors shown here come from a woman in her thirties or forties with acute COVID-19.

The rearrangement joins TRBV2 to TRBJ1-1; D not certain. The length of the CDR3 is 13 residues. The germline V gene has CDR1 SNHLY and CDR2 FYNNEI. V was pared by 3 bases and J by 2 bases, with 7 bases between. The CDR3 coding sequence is TGTGCCAGCAGTGACGAGGTTAACACTGAAGCTTTCTTT. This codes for CASSDEVNTEAFF.

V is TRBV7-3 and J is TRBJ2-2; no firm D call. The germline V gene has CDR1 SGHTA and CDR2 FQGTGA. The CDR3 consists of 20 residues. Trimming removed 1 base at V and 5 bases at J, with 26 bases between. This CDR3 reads CASSLNNLDPTGTSTGELFF. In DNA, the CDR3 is TGTGCCAGCAGCTTAAATAACCTAGATCCCACGGGTACGAGTACCGGGGAGCTGTTTTTT.

CDR3 in amino acids: CASGTVTGAFF. Written as DNA, the CDR3 is TGTGCCAGCGGTACCGTAACAGGAGCTTTCTTT. The chain uses TRBV12-3 or TRBV12-4 and TRBJ1-1; D possibly corresponds to TRBD1 (5 bases). Trimming cost V 8 bases and J 10 bases, with 14 bases left between them. There are 11 residues in the CDR3.

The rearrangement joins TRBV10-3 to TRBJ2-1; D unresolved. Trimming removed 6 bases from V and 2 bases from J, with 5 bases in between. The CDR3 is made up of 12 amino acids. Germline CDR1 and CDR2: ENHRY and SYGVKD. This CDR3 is CAISRAYNEQFF. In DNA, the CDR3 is TGTGCCATCAGCCGAGCCTACAATGAGCAGTTCTTC.

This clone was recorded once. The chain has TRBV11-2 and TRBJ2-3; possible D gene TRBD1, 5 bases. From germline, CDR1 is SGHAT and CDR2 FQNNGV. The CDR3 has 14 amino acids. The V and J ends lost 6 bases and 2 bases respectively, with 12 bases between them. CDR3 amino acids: CASSDAGITDTQYF. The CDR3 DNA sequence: TGTGCCAGCAGTGATGCAGGGATCACAGATACGCAGTATTTT. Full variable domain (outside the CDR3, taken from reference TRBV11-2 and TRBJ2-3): EAGVAQSPRYKIIEKRQSVAFWCNPISGHATLYWYQQILGQGPKLLIQFQNNGVVDDSQLPKDRFSAERLKGVDSTLKIQPAKLEDSAVYLCASSDAGITDTQYFGPGTRLTVL.

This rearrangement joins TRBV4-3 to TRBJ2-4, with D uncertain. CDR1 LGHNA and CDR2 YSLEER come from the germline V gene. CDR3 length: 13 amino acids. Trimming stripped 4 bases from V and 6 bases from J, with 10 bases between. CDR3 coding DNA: TGCGCCAGCAGCCGGGCAATAGGAAACATTCAGTACTTC. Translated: CASSRAIGNIQYF.

The CDR3: CASSPSPSRNEQYF. The DNA of the CDR3 is TGTGCCAGCAGCCCTAGCCCCTCTCGGAACGAGCAGTACTTC. The chain recombines TRBV7-9 with TRBJ2-7; D is possibly TRBD2 (5 bases). V gave up 5 bases and J gave up 5 bases, with 16 bases separating them. Germline assignment: CDR1 SEHNR and CDR2 FQNEAQ (reference sequence). The CDR3 is made up of 14 amino acids.

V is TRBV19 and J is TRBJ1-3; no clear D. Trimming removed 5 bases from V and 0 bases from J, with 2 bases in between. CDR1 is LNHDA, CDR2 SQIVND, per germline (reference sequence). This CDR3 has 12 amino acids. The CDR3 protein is CASSHSGNTIYF. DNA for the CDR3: TGTGCCAGTAGTCACTCTGGAAACACCATATATTTT.

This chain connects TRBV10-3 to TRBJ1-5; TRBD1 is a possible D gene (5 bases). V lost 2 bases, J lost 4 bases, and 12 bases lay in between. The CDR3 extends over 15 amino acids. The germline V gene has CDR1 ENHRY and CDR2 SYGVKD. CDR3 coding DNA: TGTGCCATCAGTGAGGGGCACTCAGGGAATCAGCCCCAGCATTTT. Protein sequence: CAISEGHSGNQPQHF.

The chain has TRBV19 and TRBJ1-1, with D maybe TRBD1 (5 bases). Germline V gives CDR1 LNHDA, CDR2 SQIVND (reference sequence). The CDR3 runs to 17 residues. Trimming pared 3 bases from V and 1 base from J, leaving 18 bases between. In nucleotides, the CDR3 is TGTGCCAGTAGTATGTTACCTGGCACCGGGGGGAACACTGAAGCTTTCTTT. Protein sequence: CASSMLPGTGGNTEAFF.

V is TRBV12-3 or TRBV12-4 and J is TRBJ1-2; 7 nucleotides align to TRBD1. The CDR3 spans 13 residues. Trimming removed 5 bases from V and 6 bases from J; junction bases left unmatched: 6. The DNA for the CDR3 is TGTGCCAGCAGTACGACAGGGCGGCATGGCTACACCTTC. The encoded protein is CASSTTGRHGYTF.

CDR3 in amino acids: CASSLVASQGTYGYTF. The CDR3 DNA reads as TGTGCCAGCAGCTTAGTAGCGTCACAGGGGACCTATGGCTACACCTTC. V and J are TRBV7-2 and TRBJ1-2; 7 bases fit TRBD1. The ends lost 1 base at V and 4 bases at J; junction bases unmatched: 9. From germline, CDR1 is SGHTA and CDR2 FQGNSA. CDR3 length: 16 amino acids.

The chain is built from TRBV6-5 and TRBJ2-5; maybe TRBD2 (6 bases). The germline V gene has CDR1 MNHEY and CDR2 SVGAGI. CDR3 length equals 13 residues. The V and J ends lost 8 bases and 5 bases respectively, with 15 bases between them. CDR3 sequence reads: CASPRRASETQYF. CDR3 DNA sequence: TGTGCCAGCCCGAGGAGGGCGTCGGAGACCCAGTACTTC.

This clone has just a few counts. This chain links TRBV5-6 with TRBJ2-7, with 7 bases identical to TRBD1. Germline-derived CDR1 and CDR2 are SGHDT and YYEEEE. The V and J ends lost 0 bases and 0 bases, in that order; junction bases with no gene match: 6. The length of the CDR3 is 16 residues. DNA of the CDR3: TGTGCCAGCAGCTTGGGGGGACAGTGGAACTCCTACGAGCAGTACTTC. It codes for CASSLGGQWNSYEQYF.

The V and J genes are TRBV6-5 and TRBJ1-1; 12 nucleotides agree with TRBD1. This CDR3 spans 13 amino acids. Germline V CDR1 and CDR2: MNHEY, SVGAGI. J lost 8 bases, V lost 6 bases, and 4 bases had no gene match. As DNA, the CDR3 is TGTGCCAGCAGGCTCGGGACAGGGGGCGAAGCTTTCTTT. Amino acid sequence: CASRLGTGGEAFF.

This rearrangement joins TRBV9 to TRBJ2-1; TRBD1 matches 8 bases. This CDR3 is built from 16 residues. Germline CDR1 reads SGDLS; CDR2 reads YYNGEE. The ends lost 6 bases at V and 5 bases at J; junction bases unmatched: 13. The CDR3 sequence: CASTPRDRPSHNEQFF. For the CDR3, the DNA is TGTGCCAGCACCCCGCGGGACAGGCCTTCTCACAATGAGCAGTTCTTC. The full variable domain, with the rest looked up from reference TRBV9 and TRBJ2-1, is DSGVTQTPKHLITATGQRVTLRCSPRSGDLSVYWYQQSLDQGLQFLIQYYNGEERAKGNILERFSAQQFPDLHSELNLSSLELGDSALYFCASTPRDRPSHNEQFFGPGTRLTVL.

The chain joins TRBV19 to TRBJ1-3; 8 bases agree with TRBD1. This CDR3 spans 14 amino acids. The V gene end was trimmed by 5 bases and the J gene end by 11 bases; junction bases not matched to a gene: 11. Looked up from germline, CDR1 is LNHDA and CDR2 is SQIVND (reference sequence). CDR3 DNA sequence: TGTGCCAGTAGTCACCCCGGACAGGGTGTGGCCATATATTTT. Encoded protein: CASSHPGQGVAIYF.

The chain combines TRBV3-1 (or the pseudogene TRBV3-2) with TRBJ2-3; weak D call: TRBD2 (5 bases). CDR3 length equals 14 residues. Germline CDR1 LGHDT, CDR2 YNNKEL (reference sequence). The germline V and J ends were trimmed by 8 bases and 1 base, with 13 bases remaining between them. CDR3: CASSPLGGTDTQYF. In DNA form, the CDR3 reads TGTGCCAGCTCCCCACTCGGGGGCACAGATACGCAGTATTTT.

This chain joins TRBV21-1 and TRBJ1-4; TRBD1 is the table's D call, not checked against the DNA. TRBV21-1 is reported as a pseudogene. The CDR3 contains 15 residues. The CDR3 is CASHMTREINEKLFF. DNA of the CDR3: TGTGCCAGCCATATGACAAGAGAAATCAATGAAAAACTGTTTTTT.

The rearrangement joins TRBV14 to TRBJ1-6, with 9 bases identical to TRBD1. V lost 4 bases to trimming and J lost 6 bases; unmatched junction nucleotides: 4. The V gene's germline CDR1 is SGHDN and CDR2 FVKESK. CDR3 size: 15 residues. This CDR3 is CASSLGTGINSPLHF. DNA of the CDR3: TGTGCCAGCAGCCTCGGGACAGGGATTAATTCACCCCTCCACTTT.

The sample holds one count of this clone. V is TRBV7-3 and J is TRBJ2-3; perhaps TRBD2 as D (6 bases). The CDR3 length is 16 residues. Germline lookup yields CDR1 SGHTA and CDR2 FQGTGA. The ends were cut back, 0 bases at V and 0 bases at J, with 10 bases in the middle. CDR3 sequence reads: CASSLTMAGSTDTQYF. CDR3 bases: TGTGCCAGCAGCTTAACTATGGCGGGGAGCACAGATACGCAGTATTTT. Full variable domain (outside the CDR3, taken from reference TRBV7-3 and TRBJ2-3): GAGVSQTPSNKVTEKGKYVELRCDPISGHTALYWYRQSLGQGPEFLIYFQGTGAADDSGLPNDRFFAVRPEGSVSTLKIQRTERGDSAVYLCASSLTMAGSTDTQYFGPGTRLTVL.

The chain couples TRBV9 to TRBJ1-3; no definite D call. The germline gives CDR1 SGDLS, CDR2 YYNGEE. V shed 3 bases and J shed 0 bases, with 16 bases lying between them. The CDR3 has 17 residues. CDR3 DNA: TGTGCCAGCAGCGCCCGTCCAGGACTCATCTCTGGAAACACCATATATTTT. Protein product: CASSARPGLISGNTIYF.

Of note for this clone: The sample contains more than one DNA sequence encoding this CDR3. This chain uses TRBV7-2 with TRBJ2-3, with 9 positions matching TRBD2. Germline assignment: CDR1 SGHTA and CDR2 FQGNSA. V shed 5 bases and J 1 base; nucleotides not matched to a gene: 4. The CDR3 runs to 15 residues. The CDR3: CASSLRLAGTDTQYF. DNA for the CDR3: TGTGCCAGCAGCCTTCGACTAGCGGGCACAGATACGCAGTATTTT.

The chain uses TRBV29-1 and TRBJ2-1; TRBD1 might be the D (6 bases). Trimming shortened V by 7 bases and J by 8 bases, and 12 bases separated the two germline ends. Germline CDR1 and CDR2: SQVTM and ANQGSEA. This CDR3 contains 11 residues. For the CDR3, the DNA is TGCAGCGCCGAGGGGGTGGATGAGCAGTTCTTC. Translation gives CSAEGVDEQFF.

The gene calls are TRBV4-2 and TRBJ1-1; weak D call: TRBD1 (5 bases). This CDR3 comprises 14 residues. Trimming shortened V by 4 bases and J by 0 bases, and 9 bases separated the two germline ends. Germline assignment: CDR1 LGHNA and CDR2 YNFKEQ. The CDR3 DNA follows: TGTGCCAGCAGCCGAAGACAGATGAACACTGAAGCTTTCTTT. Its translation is CASSRRQMNTEAFF.

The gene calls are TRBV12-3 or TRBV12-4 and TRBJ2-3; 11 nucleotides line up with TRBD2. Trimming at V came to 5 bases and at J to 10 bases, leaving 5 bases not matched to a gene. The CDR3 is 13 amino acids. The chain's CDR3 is CASSHSGGAAQYF. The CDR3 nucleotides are TGTGCCAGCAGTCATAGCGGGGGGGCTGCGCAGTATTTT.

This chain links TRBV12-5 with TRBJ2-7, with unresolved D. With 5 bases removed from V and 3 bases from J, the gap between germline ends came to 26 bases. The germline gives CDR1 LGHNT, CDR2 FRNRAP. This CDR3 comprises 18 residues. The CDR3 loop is CASGRGPLDPPKYYEQYF. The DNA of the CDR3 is TGTGCTAGTGGTCGAGGCCCATTAGACCCACCAAAGTACTACGAGCAGTACTTC.

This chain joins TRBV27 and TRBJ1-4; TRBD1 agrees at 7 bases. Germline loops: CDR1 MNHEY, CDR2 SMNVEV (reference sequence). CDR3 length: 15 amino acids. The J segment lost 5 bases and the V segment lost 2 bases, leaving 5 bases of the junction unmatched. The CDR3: CASSLTTGWNEKLFF. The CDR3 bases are TGTGCCAGCAGTTTAACGACAGGGTGGAATGAAAAACTGTTTTTT.